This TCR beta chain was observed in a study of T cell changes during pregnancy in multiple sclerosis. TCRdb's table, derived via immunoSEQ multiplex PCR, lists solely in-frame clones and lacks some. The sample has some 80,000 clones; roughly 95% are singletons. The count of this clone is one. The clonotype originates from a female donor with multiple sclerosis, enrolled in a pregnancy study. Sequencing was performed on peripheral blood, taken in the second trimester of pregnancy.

The CDR3 loop reads CASSLTGYGPGTDTQYF. CDR3 coding DNA: TGTGCCAGCAGCTTGACTGGATACGGCCCAGGGACAGATACGCAGTATTTT. V and J are TRBV5-6 and TRBJ2-3, with D perhaps TRBD1 (5 bases). There are 17 residues in the CDR3. Germline CDR1 reads SGHDT; CDR2 reads YYEEEE. V dropped 1 base and J dropped 3 bases, with 18 bases sitting between them.